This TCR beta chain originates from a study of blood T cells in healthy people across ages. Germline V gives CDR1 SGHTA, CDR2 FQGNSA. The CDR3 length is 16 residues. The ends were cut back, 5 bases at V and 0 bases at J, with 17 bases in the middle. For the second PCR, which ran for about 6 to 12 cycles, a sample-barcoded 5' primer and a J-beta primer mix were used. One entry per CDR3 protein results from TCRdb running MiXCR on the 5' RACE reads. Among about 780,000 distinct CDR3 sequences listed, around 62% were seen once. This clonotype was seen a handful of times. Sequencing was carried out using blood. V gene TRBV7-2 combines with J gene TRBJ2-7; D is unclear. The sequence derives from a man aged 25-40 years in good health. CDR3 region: CASSPDTARGSYEQYF. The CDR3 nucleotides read TGTGCCAGCAGCCCCGATACCGCCCGAGGCTCCTACGAGCAGTACTTC.